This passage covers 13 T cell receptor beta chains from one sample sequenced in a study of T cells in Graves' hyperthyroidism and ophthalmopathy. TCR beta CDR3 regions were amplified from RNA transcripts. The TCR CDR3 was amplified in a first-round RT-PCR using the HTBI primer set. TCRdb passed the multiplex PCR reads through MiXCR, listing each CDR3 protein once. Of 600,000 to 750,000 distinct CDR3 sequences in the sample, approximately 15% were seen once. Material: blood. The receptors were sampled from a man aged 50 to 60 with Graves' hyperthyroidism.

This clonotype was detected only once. The CDR3 reads CASSPRWTSGGDTQYF. DNA for the CDR3: TGTGCCAGCAGCCCGCGGTGGACTAGCGGGGGAGATACGCAGTATTTT. This chain joins TRBV14 and TRBJ2-3; 13 positions agree with TRBD2. CDR3 length: 16 amino acids. The ends lost 4 bases at V and 5 bases at J; junction bases unmatched: 6. In germline, CDR1 is SGHDN, CDR2 FVKESK.

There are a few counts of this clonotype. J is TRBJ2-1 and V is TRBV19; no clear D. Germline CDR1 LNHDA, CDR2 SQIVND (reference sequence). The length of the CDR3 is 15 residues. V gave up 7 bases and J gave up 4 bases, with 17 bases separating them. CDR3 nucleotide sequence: TGTGCCAGTACTGTCAACCTTATTTATTACAATGAGCAGTTCTTC. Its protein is CASTVNLIYYNEQFF.

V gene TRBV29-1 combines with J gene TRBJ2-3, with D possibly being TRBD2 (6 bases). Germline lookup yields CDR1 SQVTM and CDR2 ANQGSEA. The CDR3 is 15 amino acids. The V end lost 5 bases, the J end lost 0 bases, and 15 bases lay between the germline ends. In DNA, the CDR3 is TGCAGCGTTCAGACAGTAGCGGCTAGCACAGATACGCAGTATTTT. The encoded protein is CSVQTVAASTDTQYF.

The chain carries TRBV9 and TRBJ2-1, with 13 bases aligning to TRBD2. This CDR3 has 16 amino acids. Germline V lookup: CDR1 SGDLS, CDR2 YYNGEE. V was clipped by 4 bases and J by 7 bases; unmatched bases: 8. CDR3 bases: TGTGCCAGCAGCCCAGGACTAGCGGGAGTAAGGAATGAGCAGTTCTTC. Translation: CASSPGLAGVRNEQFF.

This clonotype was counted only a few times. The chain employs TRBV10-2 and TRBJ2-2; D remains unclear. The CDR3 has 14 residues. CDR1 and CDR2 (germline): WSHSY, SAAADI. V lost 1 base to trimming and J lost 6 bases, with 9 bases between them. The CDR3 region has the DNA TGCGCCAGCAGTGAGTTAATAGGAGCCGGGGAGCTGTTTTTT. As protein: CASSELIGAGELFF.

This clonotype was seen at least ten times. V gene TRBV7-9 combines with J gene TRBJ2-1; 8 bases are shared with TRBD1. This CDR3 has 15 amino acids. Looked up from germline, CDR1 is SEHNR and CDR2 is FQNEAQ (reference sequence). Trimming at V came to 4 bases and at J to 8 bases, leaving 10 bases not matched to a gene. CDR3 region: CASSSTRTGLDEQFF. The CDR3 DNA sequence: TGTGCCAGCAGCTCGACCCGGACAGGGTTGGATGAGCAGTTCTTC.

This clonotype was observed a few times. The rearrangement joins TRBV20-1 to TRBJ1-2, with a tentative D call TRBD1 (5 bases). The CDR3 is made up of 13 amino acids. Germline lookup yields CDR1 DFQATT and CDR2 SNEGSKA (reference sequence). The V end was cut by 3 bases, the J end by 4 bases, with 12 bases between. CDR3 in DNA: TGCAGTGCTAGCCTCCGGGGCCTCTATGGCTACACCTTC. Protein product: CSASLRGLYGYTF.

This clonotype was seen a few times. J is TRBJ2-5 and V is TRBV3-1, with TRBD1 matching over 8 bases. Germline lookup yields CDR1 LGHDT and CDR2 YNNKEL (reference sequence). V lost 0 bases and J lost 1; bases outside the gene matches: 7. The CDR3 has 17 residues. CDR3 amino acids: CASSQDQGTGPQETQYF. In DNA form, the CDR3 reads TGTGCCAGCAGCCAAGATCAGGGGACAGGCCCCCAAGAGACCCAGTACTTC.

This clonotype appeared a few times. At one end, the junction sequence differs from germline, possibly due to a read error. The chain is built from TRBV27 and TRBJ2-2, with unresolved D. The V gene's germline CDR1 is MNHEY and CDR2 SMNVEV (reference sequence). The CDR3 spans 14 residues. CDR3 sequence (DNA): TGTACCAGCAGTTTACGGAGAGAGTACGGGGAGCTGTTTTTT. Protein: CTSSLRREYGELFF.

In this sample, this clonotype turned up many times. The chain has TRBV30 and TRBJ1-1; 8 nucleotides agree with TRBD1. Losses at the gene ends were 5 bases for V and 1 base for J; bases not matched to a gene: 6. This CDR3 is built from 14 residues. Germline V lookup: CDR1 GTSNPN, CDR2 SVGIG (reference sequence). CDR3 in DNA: TGTGCCTGGTGGACAGGGTTCACGAACACTGAAGCTTTCTTT. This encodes CAWWTGFTNTEAFF.

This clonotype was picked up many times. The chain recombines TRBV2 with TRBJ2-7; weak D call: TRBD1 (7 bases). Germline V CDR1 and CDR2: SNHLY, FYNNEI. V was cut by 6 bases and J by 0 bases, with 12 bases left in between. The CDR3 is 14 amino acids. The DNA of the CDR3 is TGTGCCAGCAGGGGGGGACAGTACTCCTACGAGCAGTACTTC. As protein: CASRGGQYSYEQYF.

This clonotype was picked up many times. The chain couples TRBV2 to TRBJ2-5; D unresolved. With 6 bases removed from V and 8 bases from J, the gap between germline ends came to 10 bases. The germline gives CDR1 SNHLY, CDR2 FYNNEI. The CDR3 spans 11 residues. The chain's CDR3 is CASRRANTQYF. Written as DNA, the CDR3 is TGTGCCAGCAGAAGAGCCAACACCCAGTACTTC. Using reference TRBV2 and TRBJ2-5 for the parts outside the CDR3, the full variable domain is EPEVTQTPSHQVTQMGQEVILRCVPISNHLYFYWYRQILGQKVEFLVSFYNNEISEKSEIFDDQFSVERPDGSNFTLKIRSTKLEDSAMYFCASRRANTQYFGPGTRLLVL.

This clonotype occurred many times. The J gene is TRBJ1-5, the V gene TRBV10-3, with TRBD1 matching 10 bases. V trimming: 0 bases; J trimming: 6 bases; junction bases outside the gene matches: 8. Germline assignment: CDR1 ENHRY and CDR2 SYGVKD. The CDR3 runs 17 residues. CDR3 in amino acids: CAISESGTGEFSQPQHF. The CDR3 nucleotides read TGTGCCATCAGTGAGTCCGGGACAGGGGAGTTTAGTCAGCCCCAGCATTTT.